A single sample is the source of the 23 T cell receptor beta chains below, sequenced in a study of memory CD4+ T cells and cytomegalovirus serostatus. The sort gate was single viable CD3+CD4+CD8-CD45RO+ cells for memory CD4+ T cells. The assay was immunoSEQ multiplex PCR, and TCRdb's table has in-frame clones only and misses some. Among tens of thousands of clones listed, approximately 80% were seen once. Sequenced: memory CD4+ T cells from blood. These receptors all come from an adult in good health and CMV-seronegative.

The rearrangement uses TRBV6-5 and TRBJ1-2; TRBD1 aligns across 8 bases. This CDR3 comprises 13 residues. V shed 10 bases and J 4 bases; nucleotides not matched to a gene: 8. CDR1 MNHEY and CDR2 SVGAGI come from the germline V gene. DNA of the CDR3: TGTGCCACCTCACGGGACAGGCTCTATGGCTACACCTTC. Encoded protein: CATSRDRLYGYTF.

This chain connects TRBV4-3 to TRBJ2-1, with a possible D match to TRBD2 (5 bases). The germline gives CDR1 LGHNA, CDR2 YSLEER. The CDR3 is 12 amino acids. Trimming stripped 1 base from V and 10 bases from J, with 8 bases between. CDR3: CASSQVRGEQFF. The CDR3 nucleotides read TGCGCCAGCAGCCAAGTCCGCGGGGAGCAGTTCTTC.

This clone was observed a few times. This sequence joins TRBV14 and TRBJ2-5; the D gene is possibly TRBD2 (5 bases). Trimming removed 1 base at V and 4 bases at J, with 7 bases between. This CDR3 region has 13 residues. The V gene's germline CDR1 is SGHDN and CDR2 FVKESK. The CDR3 is CASSQGGGETQYF. CDR3 sequence (DNA): TGTGCCAGCAGCCAAGGAGGAGGAGAGACCCAGTACTTC.

The CDR3 DNA is TGCGCCAGCAGCCAAGGTCGGAGGACTGAAGCTTTCTTT. Its translation: CASSQGRRTEAFF. This sequence joins TRBV4-3 and TRBJ1-1; D uncertain. The germline V and J ends were trimmed by 1 base and 5 bases, with 8 bases remaining between them. The CDR3 sequence is 13 residues long. In germline, CDR1 is LGHNA, CDR2 YSLEER.

This chain connects TRBV15 to TRBJ1-4; D may be TRBD1 (5 bases). The V gene lost 0 bases and the J gene lost 12 bases, with 11 bases spanning the gap. The CDR3 totals 13 residues. Germline CDR1 is LNHNV and CDR2 is YYDKDF (reference sequence). Here the CDR3 DNA reads TGTGCCACCAGCAGAGATAAGCCGGGGGAACTGTTTTTT. This codes for CATSRDKPGELFF.

CDR3 bases: TGTGCCAGCACCGAGCTCCAGGGACTAGCGGCGTTTAGCCACGAGCAGTACTTC. It encodes CASTELQGLAAFSHEQYF. The V call is TRBV6-4, the J call TRBJ2-7, with 11 bases fitting TRBD2. Looked up from germline, CDR1 is MRHNA and CDR2 is SNTAGT. This CDR3 is built from 18 residues. The ends lost 7 bases at V and 5 bases at J; junction bases unmatched: 19.

V and J are TRBV5-1 and TRBJ1-1; D is perhaps TRBD1 (6 bases). Trimming stripped 6 bases from V and 5 bases from J, with 8 bases between. CDR1 is SGHRS, CDR2 YFSETQ, per germline. The CDR3 sequence is 11 residues long. The CDR3 DNA reads as TGCGCCAGCACTAGGGGGACTGAAGCTTTCTTT. It codes for CASTRGTEAFF.

The gene calls are TRBV5-1 and TRBJ1-1; D is uncertain. The CDR3 sequence is 15 residues long. Per germline, CDR1 SGHRS and CDR2 YFSETQ. The V and J ends lost 4 bases and 4 bases respectively, with 17 bases between them. CDR3 coding DNA: TGCGCCAGCAGCCACCGTTCTGATTTTAGCACTGAAGCTTTCTTT. Translation: CASSHRSDFSTEAFF.

This clone is a singleton in its sample. The chain combines TRBV7-2 with TRBJ2-2; D is possibly TRBD2 (6 bases). Germline V gene data show CDR1 as SGHTA and CDR2 as FQGNSA. The CDR3 is 15 residues long. V lost 1 base and J lost 9, with 15 bases in between. The DNA of the CDR3 is TGTGCCAGCAGCTTAGGACTAGAGGGGCCCCGGGAGCTGTTTTTT. The encoded protein is CASSLGLEGPRELFF.

The chain combines TRBV6-5 with TRBJ2-7; D uncertain. The germline CDR1 and CDR2 sequences are MNHEY and SVGAGI. V was clipped by 2 bases and J by 1 base, with 6 bases between them. CDR3 length equals 13 residues. CDR3 sequence reads: CASSYEASYEQYF. In nucleotides, the CDR3 is TGTGCCAGCAGTTACGAGGCGTCCTACGAGCAGTACTTC.

The DNA of the CDR3 is TGCAGCGTTGCACTAGCGAGGGGCACAGATACGCAGTATTTT. This codes for CSVALARGTDTQYF. The chain links TRBV29-1 to TRBJ2-3; TRBD2 aligns across 7 bases. Germline-derived CDR1 and CDR2 are SQVTM and ANQGSEA. This CDR3 contains 14 residues. The junction had 5 bases not matched to a gene; V was cut back by 4 bases and J by 1 base.

V is TRBV7-6 and J is TRBJ2-7; D gene ambiguous. CDR3 length equals 16 residues. Trimming took off 0 bases at V and 2 bases at J, with 14 bases between the two ends. The germline CDR1 and CDR2 sequences are SGHVS and FNYEAQ. CDR3 coding DNA: TGTGCCAGCAGCTTAGCGACGCAGTACACCCCCTACGAGCAGTACTTC. It encodes CASSLATQYTPYEQYF.

The rearrangement joins TRBV6-5 to TRBJ2-7; 9 bases are a match to TRBD2. This CDR3 spans 16 amino acids. Looked up from germline, CDR1 is MNHEY and CDR2 is SVGAGI. Unmatched junction bases numbered 5, after V lost 1 base and J lost 1 base. The CDR3 loop reads CASSYYASGTSYEQYF. The CDR3 DNA is TGTGCCAGCAGTTACTATGCTAGCGGGACTTCCTACGAGCAGTACTTC.

Details on this clone: Other nucleotide sequences in the sample specify the same CDR3. CDR3 region: CASSTGFNQPQHF. In DNA, the CDR3 is TGTGCCAGTTCGACAGGGTTCAATCAGCCCCAGCATTTT. The chain links TRBV19 to TRBJ1-5; the match to TRBD1 covers 7 bases. The CDR3 consists of 13 residues. CDR1 is LNHDA, CDR2 SQIVND, per germline (reference sequence). The V segment lost 8 bases and the J segment 3 bases; nucleotides outside the gene matches: 4. Combining the CDR3 with reference TRBV19 and TRBJ1-5 gives the whole variable domain DGGITQSPKYLFRKEGQNVTLSCEQNLNHDAMYWYRQDPGQGLRLIYYSQIVNDFQKGDIAEGYSVSREKKESFPLTVTSAQKNPTAFYLCASSTGFNQPQHFGDGTRLSIL.

The rearrangement joins TRBV6-1 to TRBJ1-3, with TRBD1 as a possible D gene (6 bases). Germline CDR1 and CDR2: MNHNS and SASEGT. CDR3 size: 14 residues. V shed 5 bases and J shed 0 bases, with 8 bases lying between them. CDR3: CASSTGFSGNTIYF. CDR3 nucleotide sequence: TGTGCCAGCAGTACAGGGTTCTCTGGAAACACCATATATTTT.

This rearrangement joins TRBV11-2 to TRBJ1-5; TRBD1 agrees at 7 bases. Trimming took 3 bases from V and 4 from J; bases not matched to a gene: 0. There are 13 residues in the CDR3. Germline loops: CDR1 SGHAT, CDR2 FQNNGV. For the CDR3, the DNA is TGTGCCAGCAGCTTGGACAGGAATCAGCCCCAGCATTTT. Translated, it gives CASSLDRNQPQHF.

This sequence joins TRBV11-3 and TRBJ2-5; D is perhaps TRBD2 (5 bases). This CDR3 spans 14 amino acids. Germline V gene lookup returns CDR1 SGHNT and CDR2 YENEEA. V was trimmed by 3 bases and J by 4 bases, leaving 12 bases between them. The CDR3 DNA is TGTGCCAGCAGCTTCGGGGTTGTGGGAGAGACCCAGTACTTC. It specifies CASSFGVVGETQYF. Drawing the rest from reference TRBV11-3 and TRBJ2-5, the complete variable domain is EAGVVQSPRYKIIEKKQPVAFWCNPISGHNTLYWYLQNLGQGPELLIRYENEEAVDDSQLPKDRFSAERLKGVDSTLKIQPAELGDSAVYLCASSFGVVGETQYFGPGTRLLVL.

This chain uses TRBV9 with TRBJ1-1, with D maybe TRBD1 (5 bases). CDR3 length: 16 residues. Per the germline V gene, CDR1 is SGDLS and CDR2 is YYNGEE. V was trimmed by 0 bases and J by 4 bases, leaving 16 bases between them. CDR3 in DNA: TGTGCCAGCAGCGTAGGGATGGACGCGGGGGGCACTGAAGCTTTCTTT. This gives the protein CASSVGMDAGGTEAFF.

This sequence joins TRBV14 and TRBJ1-4; 7 bases fit TRBD1. V was clipped by 4 bases and J by 8 bases; unmatched bases: 10. Per germline, CDR1 SGHDN and CDR2 FVKESK. The CDR3 has 15 residues. This CDR3 reads CASSLSQGFREKLFF. The CDR3 DNA follows: TGTGCCAGCAGCCTTTCACAGGGGTTTCGGGAAAAACTGTTTTTT.

The rearrangement uses TRBV7-2 and TRBJ2-1; 8 bases are a match to TRBD1. Germline lookup yields CDR1 SGHTA and CDR2 FQGNSA. The CDR3 length is 16 residues. Trimming took 4 bases from V and 0 from J; bases not matched to a gene: 5. CDR3 loop: CASSSSGTGSYNEQFF. DNA for the CDR3: TGTGCCAGCAGCTCGTCCGGGACAGGCTCCTACAATGAGCAGTTCTTC.

The chain joins TRBV7-9 to TRBJ2-7; TRBD2 is a possible D gene (5 bases). This CDR3 spans 14 amino acids. V lost 3 bases to trimming and J lost 3 bases, with 12 bases between them. The germline CDR1 and CDR2 sequences are SEHNR and FQNEAQ (reference sequence). In DNA, the CDR3 is TGTGCCAGCAGCTTTTCGGGAAATCTCTACGAGCAGTACTTC. It yields the protein CASSFSGNLYEQYF.

This clone appeared once. The rearrangement uses TRBV19 and TRBJ1-1; D not certain. Trimming stripped 1 base from V and 3 bases from J, with 12 bases between. The CDR3 consists of 15 residues. Germline-derived CDR1 and CDR2 are LNHDA and SQIVND (reference sequence). The CDR3 DNA reads TGTGCCAGTAGTATAGTCCCGGGTTCGGACACTGAAGCTTTCTTT. It is translated as CASSIVPGSDTEAFF.

This chain connects TRBV19 to TRBJ1-1, with D perhaps matching TRBD1 (5 bases). V lost 2 bases and J lost 2, with 9 bases in between. The germline gives CDR1 LNHDA, CDR2 SQIVND (reference sequence). The CDR3 runs to 14 residues. The CDR3 DNA follows: TGTGCCAGTAGTATACAGGGAGGCAACACTGAAGCTTTCTTT. Protein product: CASSIQGGNTEAFF.